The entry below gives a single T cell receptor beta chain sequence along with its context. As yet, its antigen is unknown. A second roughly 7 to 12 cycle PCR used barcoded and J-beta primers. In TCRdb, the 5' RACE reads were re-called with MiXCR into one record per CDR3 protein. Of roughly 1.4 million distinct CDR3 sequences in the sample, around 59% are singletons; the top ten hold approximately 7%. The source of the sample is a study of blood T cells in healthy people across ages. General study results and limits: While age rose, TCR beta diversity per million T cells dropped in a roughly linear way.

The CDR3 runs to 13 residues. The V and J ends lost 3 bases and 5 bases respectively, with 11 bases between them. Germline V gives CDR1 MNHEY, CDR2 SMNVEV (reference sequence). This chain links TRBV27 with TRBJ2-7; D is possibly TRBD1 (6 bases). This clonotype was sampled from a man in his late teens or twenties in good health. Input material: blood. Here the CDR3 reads CASSFDRTHEQYF. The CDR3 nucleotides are TGTGCCAGCAGTTTCGACAGGACCCACGAGCAGTACTTC.